This TCR beta chain was observed in a study of beta chain features in type 1 diabetes. About the research overall: Cell yields, gender and age were similar in healthy donors and patients.

This clone showed up just a few times. Antigen unknown. CD4+ cells of the naive, central memory, regulatory and stem cell-like memory types were sorted via CD45RO/CCR7/CD25/CD127/CD95/CD27. Study-level results: More deletions and fewer insertions at VDJ junctions were seen in type 1 diabetes patients. Moderate yet significant TCRB CDR3 shortening was seen in Type 1 diabetes patients in all four CD4+ subsets.

Expressed TCRB transcripts were sequenced, since all the RNA that had been isolated was reverse transcribed. The method was immunoSEQ multiplex PCR; TCRdb's version includes in-frame clones alone and lacks a portion of them. Of approximately 150,000 clones listed, 9.7% were seen once; the top ten hold 0.55% to 0.65%. The CDR3 is 14 amino acids. Germline loops: CDR1 SQVTM, CDR2 ANQGSEA. Deletions cut 5 bases from V and 0 bases from J, with 10 bases between. Sequencing was carried out using central memory CD4+ T cells from blood. The chain is built from TRBV29-1 and TRBJ2-2; D not resolved. The receptor was isolated from a woman in her forties in good health. CDR3 nucleotide sequence: TGCAGCGTTCCAATCAGTGCGAACACCGGGGAGCTGTTTTTT. This gives the protein CSVPISANTGELFF.